The rows below give T cell receptor beta chains drawn from one sample of a study of cytomegalovirus exposure and HLA in healthy donors. Method: immunoSEQ multiplex PCR; TCRdb's copy keeps in-frame clones and lacks some. This sample carries fewer than 100,000 clones, 94% of them seen once, and the ten largest clones take approximately 2%. Sample: PBMCs. The receptor set was obtained from a woman aged 18 to 35 in good health and CMV-seronegative. CDR3s include the opening cysteine and the closing phenylalanine or tryptophan. D genes are given only for firm matches. The size entry is marked missing in some rows and otherwise reads once, few, many or a size class.

j_call	clone_size	v_call	d_call	cdr3_aa	cdr3_nt
TRBJ2-1	.	TRBV5-1	TRBD2	CASSFRGGVSEQFF	TGCGCCAGCAGCTTTCGCGGGGGTGTATCTGAGCAGTTCTTC
TRBJ2-7	.	TRBV11-2	.	CASSRGLLYEQYF	TGTGCCAGCAGCCGAGGACTACTCTACGAGCAGTACTTC
TRBJ1-4	once	TRBV18	TRBD1	CASSPVEGQGNEKLFF	TGTGCCAGCTCACCCGTGGAGGGACAGGGTAATGAAAAACTGTTTTTT
TRBJ2-5	.	TRBV4-1	TRBD2	CASSLSLAGGGETQYF	TGCGCCAGCAGCCTCTCGTTAGCGGGGGGCGGTGAGACCCAGTACTTC
TRBJ2-3	few	TRBV18	.	CASSPRDSRADTQYF	TGTGCCAGCTCACCACGCGATTCACGAGCCGATACGCAGTATTTT
TRBJ2-3	.	TRBV28	TRBD2	CASSLSSGRARADTQYF	TGTGCCAGCAGTCTGTCTAGCGGGAGGGCCCGGGCAGATACGCAGTATTTT
TRBJ1-2	.	TRBV19	.	CASSITGWNGYTF	TGTGCCAGTAGTATAACAGGGTGGAATGGCTACACCTTC
TRBJ2-1	.	TRBV11-3	.	CASSSRSPHGDEQFF	TGTGCCAGCAGCTCTAGGTCCCCTCACGGGGATGAGCAGTTCTTC
TRBJ2-1	.	TRBV11-3	TRBD2	CASSPRTSGYNEQFF	TGTGCCAGCAGCCCCCGGACTAGCGGTTACAATGAGCAGTTCTTC
TRBJ2-7	.	TRBV2	.	CASSGGLHTTYEQYF	TGTGCCAGCAGTGGGGGACTCCACACGACCTACGAGCAGTACTTC
TRBJ2-7	.	TRBV10-3	TRBD1	CAINLGQGGRWEQYF	TGTGCCATCAACCTGGGACAGGGAGGACGGTGGGAGCAGTACTTC
TRBJ2-7	.	TRBV19	TRBD2	CASSSASGGLVPYEQYF	TGTGCCAGTAGTTCGGCTAGCGGGGGCTTAGTCCCCTACGAGCAGTACTTC
TRBJ2-7	.	TRBV6-1	.	CASSESQNPHEQYF	TGTGCCAGCAGTGAGTCGCAGAATCCCCACGAGCAGTACTTC
TRBJ2-1	.	TRBV6-6	TRBD1	CASSTNTGTGDNEQFF	TGTGCCAGCAGTACTAACACCGGGACAGGTGACAATGAGCAGTTCTTC
TRBJ2-1	.	TRBV30	.	CAWRESREQFF	TGTGCCTGGAGAGAGAGCAGGGAGCAGTTCTTC
TRBJ1-2	.	TRBV2	.	CASSAEQGPQSYGYTF	TGTGCCAGCAGTGCGGAACAGGGCCCGCAGTCTTATGGCTACACCTTC
TRBJ1-2	few	TRBV15	TRBD1	CATSRDRTGDGYTF	TGTGCCACCAGCAGAGATAGGACAGGGGATGGCTACACCTTC
TRBJ2-5	.	TRBV11-2	TRBD2	CASSFTGGKTQYF	TGTGCCAGCAGCTTTACGGGGGGAAAGACCCAGTACTTC
TRBJ2-7	.	TRBV6-4	.	CASRGLRFYEQYF	TGTGCCAGCAGAGGACTCAGGTTCTACGAGCAGTACTTC
TRBJ2-1	.	TRBV7-2	.	CASSLADPLRDAAVSYNEQFF	TGTGCCAGCAGCTTAGCCGATCCGCTACGGGATGCGGCAGTCTCCTACAATGAGCAGTTCTTC
TRBJ2-7	.	TRBV6-1	.	CASSSTYEQYF	TGTGCCAGCAGTTCAACCTACGAGCAGTACTTC
TRBJ1-4	.	TRBV13	TRBD1	CASSSRDSQGEKLFF	TGTGCCAGCAGCTCCAGGGACAGCCAGGGGGAAAAACTGTTTTTT
TRBJ2-2	.	TRBV7-9	.	CASSLGWEDTGELFF	TGTGCCAGCAGCCTAGGGTGGGAGGACACCGGGGAGCTGTTTTTT
TRBJ2-7	.	TRBV21-1	.	CASSKGGQGKGSSYEQYF	TGTGCCAGCAGCAAAGGGGGACAGGGTAAGGGGAGCTCCTACGAGCAGTACTTC
TRBJ2-1	.	TRBV9	TRBD1	CASSVGLGTVPRYNEQFF	TGTGCCAGCAGCGTAGGCCTGGGGACAGTGCCTCGCTACAATGAGCAGTTCTTC
TRBJ2-7	once	TRBV27	TRBD1	CASSIQGAHYEQYF	TGTGCCAGCAGTATACAGGGGGCGCACTACGAGCAGTACTTC
TRBJ1-4	.	TRBV7-9	.	CASSFTTEELFF	TGTGCCAGCAGCTTCACGACTGAGGAACTGTTTTTT
TRBJ2-7	.	TRBV15	TRBD1	CATSRARTGAYEQYF	TGTGCCACCAGCAGAGCCCGGACAGGGGCCTACGAGCAGTACTTC
TRBJ2-3	.	TRBV7-2	.	CASSPSGIPTDTQYF	TGTGCCAGCAGCCCCTCCGGGATCCCCACAGATACGCAGTATTTT
TRBJ2-1	.	TRBV1	.	CTSSPHPPLAGVGNEQFF	TGCACCAGCAGCCCCCACCCCCCCCTAGCGGGAGTAGGCAATGAGCAGTTCTTC
TRBJ2-7	once	TRBV27	.	CASSDGNSYEQYF	TGTGCCAGCAGCGACGGGAACTCCTACGAGCAGTACTTC
TRBJ1-5	.	TRBV27	.	CASTKSGFSSNQPQHF	TGTGCCAGCACCAAGTCGGGATTCTCTAGCAATCAGCCCCAGCATTTT
TRBJ2-2	.	TRBV5-5	.	CASAESNTGELFF	TGTGCCAGCGCCGAGTCGAACACCGGGGAGCTGTTTTTT
TRBJ2-5	.	TRBV6-5	TRBD2	CASKLGLAIETQYF	TGTGCCAGCAAACTCGGACTAGCGATTGAGACCCAGTACTTC
TRBJ2-7	.	TRBV5-1	.	CASSLDGRTYEQYF	TGCGCCAGCAGCTTGGATGGGCGCACGTACGAGCAGTACTTC
TRBJ1-2	.	TRBV7-9	.	CASSSPMGVTRNYGYTF	TGTGCCAGCAGCTCCCCCATGGGAGTGACAAGAAACTATGGCTACACCTTC
TRBJ2-2	.	TRBV9	.	CASSPKLLAINTGELFF	TGTGCCAGCAGCCCGAAGTTGCTAGCAATCAACACCGGGGAGCTGTTTTTT
TRBJ1-1	once	TRBV23-1	TRBD1	CASSRQQGGTEAFF	TGCGCCAGCAGTCGACAACAGGGGGGCACTGAAGCTTTCTTT
TRBJ2-7	once	TRBV28	.	CASLNSQPGAEGTYEQYF	TGTGCCAGCCTTAATTCGCAGCCTGGTGCGGAGGGGACCTACGAGCAGTACTTC
TRBJ2-1	.	TRBV6-5	TRBD2	CASSDPGGSNEQFF	TGTGCCAGCAGTGACCCCGGGGGGAGCAATGAGCAGTTCTTC